Below, 12 T cell receptor beta chains from the same sample are listed, as sequenced in a study of control samples from healthy donors and cancer patients. The data were produced by immunoSEQ multiplex PCR, yet TCRdb's version contains in-frame clones alone and is incomplete. Among about 180,000 clones listed, around nine tenths were seen once. The sequencing sample was made of blood. Receptor source: a man aged 25-45 years in good health.

The CDR3 spells CASSLSVGGGYTF. In nucleotides, the CDR3 is TGTGCCAGCAGTTTATCCGTCGGGGGGGGCTACACCTTC. The J gene is TRBJ1-2, the V gene TRBV27; tentatively, D is TRBD1 (5 bases). Germline V gene data show CDR1 as MNHEY and CDR2 as SMNVEV (reference sequence). The CDR3 is 13 residues long. Trimming removed 0 bases at V and 8 bases at J, with 10 bases between.

V usage is TRBV7-2 and J usage is TRBJ1-4; a possible D gene is TRBD1 (6 bases). CDR3 size: 17 residues. V shed 2 bases and J shed 6 bases, with 19 bases lying between them. CDR1 and CDR2 from the germline V gene are SGHTA and FQGNSA. In DNA, the CDR3 is TGTGCCAGCAGCTTATTCTTTACGGTGGGGGGCTATGAAAAACTGTTTTTT. It translates to CASSLFFTVGGYEKLFF.

This clone was picked up one time. The rearrangement links TRBV24-1 to TRBJ2-3; D gene ambiguous. Germline lookup yields CDR1 KGHDR and CDR2 SFDVKD. Trimming took 3 bases from V and 6 from J, leaving 6 bases between them. There are 12 residues in the CDR3. The CDR3 spells CATSDLLDTQYF. In nucleotides, the CDR3 is TGTGCCACCAGTGATCTTCTGGATACGCAGTATTTT.

The chain has TRBV2 and TRBJ2-7; D uncertain. Trimming took off 8 bases at V and 0 bases at J, with 11 bases between the two ends. The CDR3 totals 13 residues. Germline loops: CDR1 SNHLY, CDR2 FYNNEI. The CDR3 DNA sequence: TGTGCCAGCGACCTAAACCCCTCCTACGAGCAGTACTTC. It codes for CASDLNPSYEQYF.

CDR3 region: CASRNEDNQPQHF. In nucleotides, the CDR3 is TGCGCCAGCAGGAATGAGGACAATCAGCCCCAGCATTTT. V is TRBV5-1 and J is TRBJ1-5, with unresolved D. V shed 5 bases and J shed 3 bases, with 9 bases lying between them. CDR1 SGHRS and CDR2 YFSETQ come from the germline V gene. This CDR3 is 13 amino acids long.

The chain links TRBV27 to TRBJ1-1; tentative D call: TRBD1 (5 bases). CDR1 is MNHEY, CDR2 SMNVEV, per germline (reference sequence). V lost 5 bases, J lost 1 base, and 11 bases lay in between. The length of the CDR3 is 14 residues. CDR3 residues: CASSPGRGNTEAFF. The CDR3 region has the DNA TGTGCCAGCAGTCCCGGGAGGGGGAACACTGAAGCTTTCTTT.

The CDR3: CASSPRTAIYGYTF. The CDR3 DNA sequence: TGTGCCAGCAGCCCGAGGACAGCGATCTATGGCTACACCTTC. The gene calls are TRBV6-1 and TRBJ1-2, with D maybe TRBD1 (6 bases). Trimming took off 6 bases at V and 4 bases at J, with 15 bases between the two ends. CDR1 and CDR2 from the germline V gene are MNHNS and SASEGT. CDR3 length: 14 residues.

V is TRBV4-1 and J is TRBJ1-1; 9 bases align to TRBD1. With 0 bases clipped from V and 0 bases from J, the junction kept 8 bases outside the gene matches. Germline CDR1 reads MGHRA; CDR2 reads YSYEKL. The CDR3 totals 18 residues. CDR3 sequence: CASSQDGTGMRMNTEAFF. The CDR3 region has the DNA TGCGCCAGCAGCCAAGATGGGACAGGGATGAGGATGAACACTGAAGCTTTCTTT.

This clone was seen once. The chain joins TRBV19 to TRBJ2-2; 8 nucleotides match TRBD1. The CDR3 spans 14 residues. Germline CDR1 reads LNHDA; CDR2 reads SQIVND (reference sequence). After removal of 6 bases from V and 1 base from J, the junction contained 1 base not matched to a gene. As DNA, the CDR3 is TGTGCCAGTAGGGGGACAGGGAACACCGGGGAGCTGTTTTTT. This codes for CASRGTGNTGELFF.

This sequence joins TRBV30 and TRBJ2-7; 14 bases are a match to TRBD2. Trimming removed 2 bases from V and 4 bases from J; junction bases left unmatched: 7. Germline assignment: CDR1 GTSNPN and CDR2 SVGIG (reference sequence). The CDR3 length is 16 residues. The CDR3: CAWSPPGLAGVYEQYF. DNA for the CDR3: TGTGCCTGGAGTCCACCGGGACTAGCGGGAGTATACGAGCAGTACTTC.

The gene calls are TRBV7-9 and TRBJ2-2; D is possibly TRBD1 or TRBD2 (5 bases each). The CDR3 is made up of 15 amino acids. CDR1 SEHNR and CDR2 FQNEAQ come from the germline V gene (reference sequence). Deletions cut 7 bases from V and 0 bases from J, with 12 bases between. The CDR3 here is CASTLGTANTGELFF. The DNA of the CDR3 is TGTGCCAGCACCCTCGGGACCGCGAACACCGGGGAGCTGTTTTTT.

The gene calls are TRBV9 and TRBJ1-4; D not certain. With 0 bases removed from V and 7 bases from J, the gap between germline ends came to 16 bases. This CDR3 contains 16 residues. The germline V gene has CDR1 SGDLS and CDR2 YYNGEE. The CDR3: CASSVAPGQRVEKLFF. CDR3 bases: TGTGCCAGCAGCGTAGCCCCGGGCCAGAGGGTTGAAAAACTGTTTTTT. The full variable domain, with the rest looked up from reference TRBV9 and TRBJ1-4, is DSGVTQTPKHLITATGQRVTLRCSPRSGDLSVYWYQQSLDQGLQFLIQYYNGEERAKGNILERFSAQQFPDLHSELNLSSLELGDSALYFCASSVAPGQRVEKLFFGSGTQLSVL.